The 27 T cell receptor beta chains reported below all come from one sample, sequenced in a study of cytomegalovirus exposure and HLA in healthy donors. Amplification used 60 Vbeta primers and 13 Jbeta primers. Using immunoSEQ multiplex PCR, the repertoire was profiled, and TCRdb retains in-frame clones only, with some absent. The repertoire has over 150,000 clones, about 80% of them found once; the top ten carry about 1.3%. Input material: PBMCs. All receptors derive from a woman between 50 and 59 years old in good health and CMV-seronegative.

The chain carries TRBV5-6 and TRBJ2-1; 7 nucleotides agree with TRBD1. V was pared by 4 bases and J by 16 bases, with 11 bases of the junction left unmatched. This CDR3 is 12 amino acids long. Germline values: CDR1 SGHDT, CDR2 YYEEEE. The CDR3 protein is CASSHDRASFFF. CDR3 in DNA: TGTGCCAGCAGCCATGACAGGGCCAGCTTTTTCTTC.

This chain uses TRBV19 with TRBJ2-7; 12 positions match TRBD2. V trimming: 3 bases; J trimming: 6 bases; junction bases outside the gene matches: 6. CDR3 length: 15 residues. Germline values: CDR1 LNHDA, CDR2 SQIVND (reference sequence). The CDR3 loop reads CASSIAPSGRVEQYF. CDR3 sequence (DNA): TGTGCCAGTAGTATCGCACCTAGCGGGAGGGTCGAGCAGTACTTC.

The genes are TRBV11-3 and TRBJ2-1; 8 nucleotides align to TRBD1. The CDR3 runs to 15 residues. J gave up 6 bases and V 4 bases, and 8 bases lay outside the gene matches. CDR1 and CDR2 from the germline V gene are SGHNT and YENEEA. The CDR3 nucleotides are TGTGCCAGCAGCTCCGGACAGGGTGATATCAATGAGCAGTTCTTC. Protein sequence: CASSSGQGDINEQFF.

V gene TRBV7-2 combines with J gene TRBJ1-5; 8 positions match TRBD1. Trimming removed 3 bases from V and 7 bases from J; junction bases left unmatched: 5. The germline CDR1 and CDR2 sequences are SGHTA and FQGNSA. The CDR3 runs to 14 residues. CDR3 sequence reads: CASSLNRGYQPQHF. The CDR3 bases are TGTGCCAGCAGCTTGAACAGGGGGTACCAGCCCCAGCATTTT. The variable domain in full, completed from reference TRBV7-2 and TRBJ1-5, reads GAGVSQSPSNKVTEKGKDVELRCDPISGHTALYWYRQSLGQGLEFLIYFQGNSAPDKSGLPSDRFSAERTGGSVSTLTIQRTQQEDSAVYLCASSLNRGYQPQHFGDGTRLSIL.

About this clone itself: Mismatch with germline at one junction end may stem from a read error. V usage is TRBV7-7 and J usage is TRBJ1-6; D uncertain. Germline-derived CDR1 and CDR2 are SSHAT and FNYEAQ (reference sequence). This CDR3 has 13 residues. This chain's CDR3 is CASSLAKNSPLHF. As DNA, the CDR3 is TGTGCTAGCAGCTTAGCCAAAAATTCACCCCTCCACTTT.

This clone was seen only a few times. This sequence joins TRBV5-6 and TRBJ1-4; 8 bases align to TRBD1. The germline gives CDR1 SGHDT, CDR2 YYEEEE. This CDR3 contains 15 residues. V shed 4 bases and J 7 bases; nucleotides not matched to a gene: 9. CDR3 in DNA: TGTGCCAGCAGCCATACTACAGGGGGGGCTGAAAAACTGTTTTTT. This codes for CASSHTTGGAEKLFF.

The J gene is TRBJ2-1, the V gene TRBV19; 12 nucleotides align to TRBD2. CDR1 and CDR2 from the germline V gene are LNHDA and SQIVND (reference sequence). The length of the CDR3 is 17 residues. The J segment lost 9 bases and the V segment lost 4 bases, leaving 13 bases of the junction unmatched. In DNA form, the CDR3 reads TGTGCCAGTAGTACGGTACTAGCGGGAGGTCCCCTCAGTGAGCAGTTCTTC. This gives the protein CASSTVLAGGPLSEQFF.

J is TRBJ2-1 and V is TRBV6-4, with D unclear. The V and J ends lost 11 bases and 0 bases respectively, with 11 bases between them. The germline gives CDR1 MRHNA, CDR2 SNTAGT. The CDR3 is 13 residues long. CDR3 sequence (DNA): TGTGCCGGCGCGGCTAGCTCCTACAATGAGCAGTTCTTC. It codes for CAGAASSYNEQFF.

This chain joins TRBV4-2 and TRBJ2-7; 7 bases align to TRBD1. J lost 3 bases, V lost 4 bases, and 6 bases had no gene match. Germline CDR1 LGHNA, CDR2 YNFKEQ. This CDR3 is built from 14 residues. The CDR3 is CASSPTGTVYEQYF. The CDR3 DNA reads as TGTGCCAGCAGCCCAACCGGGACAGTCTACGAGCAGTACTTC.

The chain is built from TRBV5-1 and TRBJ1-1; D ambiguous. V lost 4 bases and J 5 bases, leaving 12 bases between the germline ends. Germline V gives CDR1 SGHRS, CDR2 YFSETQ. The CDR3 length is 13 residues. The CDR3 DNA is TGCGCCAGCAGCATGGAGGGAGCGACTGAAGCTTTCTTT. Protein: CASSMEGATEAFF.

V is TRBV27 and J is TRBJ2-7, with D possibly TRBD2 on 5 matching bases. V was clipped by 8 bases and J by 5 bases, with 13 bases between them. The CDR3 runs 12 residues. Germline V gene lookup returns CDR1 MNHEY and CDR2 SMNVEV (reference sequence). CDR3 region: CASSEDAHEQYF. CDR3 bases: TGTGCCAGCTCGGAGGACGCCCACGAGCAGTACTTC.

This chain links TRBV2 with TRBJ2-5; D gene ambiguous. Germline V gene lookup returns CDR1 SNHLY and CDR2 FYNNEI. V gave up 8 bases and J gave up 2 bases, with 12 bases separating them. This CDR3 spans 13 amino acids. DNA for the CDR3: TGTGCCAGCTCCCCGGAGCGACAAGAGACCCAGTACTTC. Its translation: CASSPERQETQYF.

The chain combines TRBV28 with TRBJ2-5, with TRBD1 matching over 9 bases. The CDR3 consists of 16 residues. Germline CDR1 MDHEN, CDR2 SYDVKM. V shed 6 bases and J 5 bases; nucleotides not matched to a gene: 13. The CDR3: CASSPTGQGLRETQYF. Here the CDR3 DNA reads TGTGCCAGCAGCCCGACCGGACAGGGGTTGCGCGAGACCCAGTACTTC.

This rearrangement joins TRBV11-3 to TRBJ2-7; 10 bases line up with TRBD1. The CDR3 runs 16 residues. The trim removed 6 bases at V and 4 bases at J, leaving 12 bases unmatched. Per germline, CDR1 SGHNT and CDR2 YENEEA. CDR3 DNA: TGTGCCAGCAGGTTACCTCCGCGGACAGGGGGATACGAGCAGTACTTC. Its translation is CASRLPPRTGGYEQYF.

The rearrangement links TRBV5-8 to TRBJ2-1, with D tentatively TRBD2 (6 bases). The CDR3 spans 17 residues. Per germline, CDR1 SGHTS and CDR2 YDEGEE. The V gene lost 1 base and the J gene lost 0 bases, with 14 bases spanning the gap. This CDR3 reads CASSLRASEGSYNEQFF. CDR3 nucleotides: TGTGCCAGCAGCTTGCGGGCTAGCGAGGGCTCCTACAATGAGCAGTTCTTC.

The genes are TRBV28 and TRBJ1-3; tentatively, D is TRBD1 (5 bases). Germline V gene data show CDR1 as MDHEN and CDR2 as SYDVKM. Trimming cost V 7 bases and J 0 bases, with 16 bases left between them. The CDR3 runs 16 residues. The CDR3 DNA is TGTGCCAGCATAACGGGGGGTCTTAGCTCTGGAAACACCATATATTTT. Translated, it gives CASITGGLSSGNTIYF. Drawing the rest from reference TRBV28 and TRBJ1-3, the complete variable domain is DVKVTQSSRYLVKRTGEKVFLECVQDMDHENMFWYRQDPGLGLRLIYFSYDVKMKEKGDIPEGYSVSREKKERFSLILESASTNQTSMYLCASITGGLSSGNTIYFGEGSWLTVV.

V gene TRBV7-9 combines with J gene TRBJ2-1; TRBD2 matches at 11 bases. Germline lookup yields CDR1 SEHNR and CDR2 FQNEAQ (reference sequence). This CDR3 contains 13 residues. The V gene end was trimmed by 8 bases and the J gene end by 4 bases; junction bases not matched to a gene: 1. The CDR3 here is CASLAGGYNEQFF. For the CDR3, the DNA is TGTGCCAGCCTAGCGGGAGGATACAATGAGCAGTTCTTC.

The chain uses TRBV4-3 and TRBJ2-5; TRBD1 agrees at 9 bases. The assigned J gene may be wrong: the sequence end matches TRBJ2-7 better. This CDR3 has 14 residues. Germline V gene data show CDR1 as LGHNA and CDR2 as YSLEER. This CDR3 reads CASSLGQGLYEQYF. In DNA form, the CDR3 reads TGCGCCAGCAGCCTGGGACAGGGCCTATACGAGCAGTACTTC.

V gene TRBV7-2 combines with J gene TRBJ1-1; D call uncertain. CDR3 length: 16 amino acids. Germline lookup yields CDR1 SGHTA and CDR2 FQGNSA. V was cut by 1 base and J by 2 bases, with 14 bases left in between. The CDR3 here is CASSLEYGPINTEAFF. In nucleotides, the CDR3 is TGTGCCAGCAGCTTAGAATATGGGCCGATAAACACTGAAGCTTTCTTT. Supplemented by reference TRBV7-2 and TRBJ1-1, the full variable domain reads GAGVSQSPSNKVTEKGKDVELRCDPISGHTALYWYRQSLGQGLEFLIYFQGNSAPDKSGLPSDRFSAERTGGSVSTLTIQRTQQEDSAVYLCASSLEYGPINTEAFFGQGTRLTVV.

This clone was seen more than once but under ten times. The chain uses TRBV6-1 and TRBJ2-7; 9 bases are shared with TRBD1. CDR3 length: 16 amino acids. After removal of 6 bases from V and 5 bases from J, the junction contained 14 bases not matched to a gene. The V gene's germline CDR1 is MNHNS and CDR2 SASEGT. DNA of the CDR3: TGTGCCAGCAGGGAATCCCGGGACAGGGCATTCCACGAGCAGTACTTC. This gives the protein CASRESRDRAFHEQYF.

This clone was counted between two and nine times. The chain joins TRBV7-9 to TRBJ2-7, with 9 bases identical to TRBD1. The germline CDR1 and CDR2 sequences are SEHNR and FQNEAQ (reference sequence). The V and J ends lost 3 bases and 5 bases, in that order; junction bases with no gene match: 11. The CDR3 covers 16 residues. CDR3 coding DNA: TGTGCCAGCAGCTTGTTCCCCGGGACAGGGAACGACGAGCAGTACTTC. This encodes CASSLFPGTGNDEQYF.

With respect to this clone: Because the CDR3 is missing its conserved closing phenylalanine or tryptophan, this is likely a read error. This chain joins TRBV29-1 and TRBJ1-2, with D possibly TRBD1 on 6 matching bases. Germline CDR1 SQVTM, CDR2 ANQGSEA. The ends were cut back, 3 bases at V and 4 bases at J, with 9 bases in the middle. CDR3 length: 12 amino acids. DNA of the CDR3: TGCAGCGTTGACAGGGGAACCTATGGCTACACCCTC. Amino acid sequence: CSVDRGTYGYTL.

This clone was observed a few times. This sequence joins TRBV5-4 and TRBJ2-5; 8 nucleotides match TRBD2. The V gene's germline CDR1 is SGHNT and CDR2 YYREEE (reference sequence). V shed 4 bases and J 3 bases; nucleotides not matched to a gene: 11. The CDR3 consists of 16 residues. The CDR3 sequence: CASSPLTSGPEETQYF. As DNA, the CDR3 is TGTGCCAGCAGCCCGCTAACTAGCGGTCCTGAAGAGACCCAGTACTTC. Together with reference TRBV5-4 and TRBJ2-5, the CDR3 gives the full variable domain: ETGVTQSPTHLIKTRGQQVTLRCSSQSGHNTVSWYQQALGQGPQFIFQYYREEENGRGNFPPRFSGLQFPNYSSELNVNALELDDSALYLCASSPLTSGPEETQYFGPGTRLLVL.

This rearrangement joins TRBV30 to TRBJ1-1, with 8 nucleotides matching TRBD1. The germline gives CDR1 GTSNPN, CDR2 SVGIG (reference sequence). CDR3 length: 14 amino acids. J was trimmed by 5 bases and V by 2 bases; bases with no gene match: 7. The DNA of the CDR3 is TGTGCCTGGAGTACCGGACAGGGTTGGACTGAAGCTTTCTTT. Translating it yields CAWSTGQGWTEAFF.

The chain employs TRBV28 and TRBJ1-4; 9 positions match TRBD1. Germline CDR1 is MDHEN and CDR2 is SYDVKM. Trimming cost V 2 bases and J 8 bases; bases outside gene matches: 6. The length of the CDR3 is 15 residues. CDR3 coding DNA: TGTGCCAGCAGTTTACGGGGGACAGGGATCGAAAAACTGTTTTTT. This sequence encodes CASSLRGTGIEKLFF. The entire variable domain, with the rest obtained from reference TRBV28 and TRBJ1-4, is as follows: DVKVTQSSRYLVKRTGEKVFLECVQDMDHENMFWYRQDPGLGLRLIYFSYDVKMKEKGDIPEGYSVSREKKERFSLILESASTNQTSMYLCASSLRGTGIEKLFFGSGTQLSVL.

This clone was observed once. The rearrangement links TRBV28 to TRBJ2-7, with D possibly TRBD2 on 5 matching bases. The CDR3 totals 15 residues. V lost 6 bases and J lost 0, with 15 bases in between. Germline CDR1 MDHEN, CDR2 SYDVKM. The CDR3: CASRAGETRSYEQYF. CDR3 nucleotides: TGTGCCAGCAGGGCTGGGGAGACCCGCTCCTACGAGCAGTACTTC. The variable domain in full, completed from reference TRBV28 and TRBJ2-7, reads DVKVTQSSRYLVKRTGEKVFLECVQDMDHENMFWYRQDPGLGLRLIYFSYDVKMKEKGDIPEGYSVSREKKERFSLILESASTNQTSMYLCASRAGETRSYEQYFGPGTRLTVT.

V usage is TRBV13 and J usage is TRBJ2-4; D possibly corresponds to TRBD2 (5 bases). CDR1 is PRHDT, CDR2 FYEKMQ, per germline (reference sequence). There are 12 residues in the CDR3. Trimming pared 0 bases from V and 10 bases from J, leaving 7 bases between. The CDR3 loop is CASSLGLDIQYF. The CDR3 region has the DNA TGTGCCAGCAGCTTAGGACTAGATATTCAGTACTTC.